This T cell receptor (beta chain) derives from a study of blood T cell repertoires in COVID-19. Across the study: The United States, Italy and Spain provided the acute and convalescent COVID-19 samples. PBMCs, B-cell-depleted T cells, or T cells were the source of the cDNA or gDNA that made up the material.

This CDR3 region has 16 residues. V dropped 0 bases and J dropped 4 bases, with 13 bases sitting between them. Germline V lookup: CDR1 PRHDT, CDR2 FYEKMQ (reference sequence). Study processing details: Estimates of nucleated cell counts were drawn from the amplification of reference gene primers. Profiled with immunoSEQ multiplex PCR; TCRdb holds only in-frame clones, not every one. V and J calls plus clone size are reproduced from that table; the DNA served to infer D and trimming. Among 250,000 or so clones listed, approximately 86% were seen once. The V call is TRBV13, the J call TRBJ1-5, with unresolved D. This clonotype was sampled from a man in his forties with active or convalescent COVID-19. Sequenced material: peripheral blood. CDR3 in amino acids: CASSLGFLGGNQPQHF. CDR3 nucleotides: TGTGCCAGCAGCTTAGGGTTCCTCGGCGGGAATCAGCCCCAGCATTTT.